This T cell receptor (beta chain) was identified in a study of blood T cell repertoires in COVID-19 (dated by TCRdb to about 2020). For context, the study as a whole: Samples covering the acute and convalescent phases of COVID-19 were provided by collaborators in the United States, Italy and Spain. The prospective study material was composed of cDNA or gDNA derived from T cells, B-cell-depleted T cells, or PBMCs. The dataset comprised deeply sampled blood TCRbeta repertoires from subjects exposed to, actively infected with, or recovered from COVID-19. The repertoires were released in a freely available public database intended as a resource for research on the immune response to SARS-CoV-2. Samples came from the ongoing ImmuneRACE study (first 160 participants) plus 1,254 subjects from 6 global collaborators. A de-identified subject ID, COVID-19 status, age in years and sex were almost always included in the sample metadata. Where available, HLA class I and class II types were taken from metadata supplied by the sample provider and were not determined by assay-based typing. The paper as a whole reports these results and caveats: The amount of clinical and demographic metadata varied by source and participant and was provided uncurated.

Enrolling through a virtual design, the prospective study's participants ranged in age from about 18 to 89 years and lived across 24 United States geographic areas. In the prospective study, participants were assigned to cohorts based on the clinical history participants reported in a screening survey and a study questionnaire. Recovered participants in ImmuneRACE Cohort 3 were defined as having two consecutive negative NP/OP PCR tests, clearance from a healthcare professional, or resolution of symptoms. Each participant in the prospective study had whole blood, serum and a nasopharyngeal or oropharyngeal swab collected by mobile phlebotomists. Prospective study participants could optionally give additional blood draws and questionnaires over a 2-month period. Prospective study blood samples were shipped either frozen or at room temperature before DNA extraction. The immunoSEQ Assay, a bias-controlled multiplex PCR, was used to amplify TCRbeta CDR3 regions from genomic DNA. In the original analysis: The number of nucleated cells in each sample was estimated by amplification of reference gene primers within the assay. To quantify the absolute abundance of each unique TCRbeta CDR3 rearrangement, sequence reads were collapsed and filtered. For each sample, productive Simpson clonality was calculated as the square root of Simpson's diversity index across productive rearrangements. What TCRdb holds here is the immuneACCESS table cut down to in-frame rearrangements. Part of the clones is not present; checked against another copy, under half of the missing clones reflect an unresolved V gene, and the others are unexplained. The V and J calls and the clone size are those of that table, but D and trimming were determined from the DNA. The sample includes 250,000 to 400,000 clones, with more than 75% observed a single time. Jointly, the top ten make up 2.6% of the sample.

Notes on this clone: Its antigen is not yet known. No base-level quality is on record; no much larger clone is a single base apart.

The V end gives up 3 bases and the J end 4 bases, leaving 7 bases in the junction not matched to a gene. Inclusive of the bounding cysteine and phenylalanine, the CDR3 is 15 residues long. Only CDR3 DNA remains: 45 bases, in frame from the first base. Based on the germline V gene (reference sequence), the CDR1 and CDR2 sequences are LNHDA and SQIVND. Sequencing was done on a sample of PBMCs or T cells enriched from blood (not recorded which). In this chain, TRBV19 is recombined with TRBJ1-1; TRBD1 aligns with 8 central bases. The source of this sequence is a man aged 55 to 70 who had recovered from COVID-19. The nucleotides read TGTGCCAGTAGTATTGGACAGGGAGGCACCACTGAAGCTTTCTTT. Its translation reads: CASSIGQGGTTEAFF.